This TCR beta chain came from a study of blood T cell repertoires in COVID-19. The wider study: The origin of the acute and convalescent COVID-19 samples was the United States, Italy and Spain. PBMCs, B-cell-depleted T cells, or T cells were the source of the cDNA or gDNA that made up the material.

The V and J ends lost 0 bases and 0 bases respectively, with 2 bases between them. In germline, CDR1 is LGHNT, CDR2 FRNRAP. The CDR3 totals 13 residues. Clones were read by immunoSEQ multiplex PCR, and TCRdb kept only the in-frame ones, dropping some. Altogether about 360,000 clones are present, around 87% being singletons, with the ten largest covering approximately 1.3%. The origin of this receptor is a man between 25 and 39 years old who had recovered from COVID-19. This chain joins TRBV12-5 and TRBJ2-5; D is ambiguous. The sequencing input was PBMCs or T cells enriched from blood (not recorded which). The CDR3 loop is CASGLVNQETQYF. In DNA, the CDR3 is TGTGCTAGTGGTTTGGTTAACCAAGAGACCCAGTACTTC.